The following is a TCR beta chain sequence with its context. No antigen is known for it. The sample comes from a study of metastatic and nonmetastatic thyroid tumors. The wider study: Comparison of repertoires was carried out across blood and tumor or nodule tissue from malignant and benign thyroid patients. Points from the study as a whole: The study reportedly found significantly higher TCR beta diversity in malignant thyroid tumors than benign nodules, in blood and tumor.

Germline lookup yields CDR1 MNHNS and CDR2 SASEGT. The V end lost 5 bases, the J end lost 8 bases, and 18 bases lay between the germline ends. This CDR3 region has 14 residues. Original handling: The distant-metastasis classifier for papillary thyroid cancer was built from CDR3 differences across clinicopathological groups. From the PCR reads, TCRdb re-called clones with MiXCR. TCRdb's processing, not the authors', yielded these V and J calls. Of over 14,000 clones listed, 3.6% are singletons. Patients underwent thyroid surgery, and none had received any treatment before it. Sequenced input: tumor tissue. The sequence was obtained from a female donor with papillary thyroid cancer or a benign thyroid nodule (not recorded which). Some clones in this sample may be carry-over from other donors' samples. V gene TRBV6-1 combines with J gene TRBJ1-1; D remains ambiguous. This CDR3 reads CASSSAGTVIEAFF. As DNA, the CDR3 is TGTGCCAGCAGTTCAGCTGGAACAGTCATAGAAGCTTTCTTT.